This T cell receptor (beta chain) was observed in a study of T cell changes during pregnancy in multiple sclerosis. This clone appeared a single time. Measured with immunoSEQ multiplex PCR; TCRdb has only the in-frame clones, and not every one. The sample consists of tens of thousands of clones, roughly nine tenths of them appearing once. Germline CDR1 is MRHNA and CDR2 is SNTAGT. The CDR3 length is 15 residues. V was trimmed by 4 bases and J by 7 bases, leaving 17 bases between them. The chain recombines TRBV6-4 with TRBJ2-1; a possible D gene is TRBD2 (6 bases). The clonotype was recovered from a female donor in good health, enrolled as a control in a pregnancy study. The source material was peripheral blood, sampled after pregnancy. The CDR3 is CASSGRGSQVNEQFF. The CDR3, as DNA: TGTGCCAGCAGTGGCCGGGGGTCCCAGGTGAATGAGCAGTTCTTC.